The clone carrying this T cell receptor beta chain was observed at least ten times. Input was about a million sorted T cells, either CD4+ or CD8+. TCRdb reanalysed the 5' RACE reads using MiXCR and keeps one entry per CDR3 protein. The table shows about 55,000 distinct CDR3 sequences, with 3% to 4% occurring only once. This sample is drawn from a study of neurological immune-mediated disorders. Trimming cost V 4 bases and J 3 bases; bases outside gene matches: 5. Germline V gives CDR1 SGHTA, CDR2 FQGNSA. This CDR3 is 15 amino acids long. The sample taken for sequencing was CD4+ T cells from blood. This sequence was found in a woman in her thirties or forties with multiple sclerosis. V gene TRBV7-2 combines with J gene TRBJ1-4; 7 nucleotides line up with TRBD1. The CDR3 loop reads CASSSYRGSNEKLFF. Here the CDR3 DNA reads TGTGCCAGCAGCTCCTACAGGGGATCTAATGAAAAACTGTTTTTT.